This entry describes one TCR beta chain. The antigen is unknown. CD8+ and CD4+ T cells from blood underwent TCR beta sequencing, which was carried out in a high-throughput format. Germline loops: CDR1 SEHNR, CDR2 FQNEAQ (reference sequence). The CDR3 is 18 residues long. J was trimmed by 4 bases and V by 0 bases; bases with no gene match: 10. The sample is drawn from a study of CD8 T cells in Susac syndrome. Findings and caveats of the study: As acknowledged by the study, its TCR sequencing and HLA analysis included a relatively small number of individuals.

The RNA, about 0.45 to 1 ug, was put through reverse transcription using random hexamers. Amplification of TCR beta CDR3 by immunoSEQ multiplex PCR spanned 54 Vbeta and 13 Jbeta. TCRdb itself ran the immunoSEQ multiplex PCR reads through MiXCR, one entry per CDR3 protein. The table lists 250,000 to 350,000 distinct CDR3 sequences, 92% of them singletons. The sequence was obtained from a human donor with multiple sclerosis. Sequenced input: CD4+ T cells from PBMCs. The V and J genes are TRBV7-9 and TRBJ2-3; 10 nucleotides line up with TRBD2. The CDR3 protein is CASSLASLAGAGSDTQYF. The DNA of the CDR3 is TGTGCCAGCAGCTTAGCCTCTCTAGCGGGGGCGGGGTCAGATACGCAGTATTTT.